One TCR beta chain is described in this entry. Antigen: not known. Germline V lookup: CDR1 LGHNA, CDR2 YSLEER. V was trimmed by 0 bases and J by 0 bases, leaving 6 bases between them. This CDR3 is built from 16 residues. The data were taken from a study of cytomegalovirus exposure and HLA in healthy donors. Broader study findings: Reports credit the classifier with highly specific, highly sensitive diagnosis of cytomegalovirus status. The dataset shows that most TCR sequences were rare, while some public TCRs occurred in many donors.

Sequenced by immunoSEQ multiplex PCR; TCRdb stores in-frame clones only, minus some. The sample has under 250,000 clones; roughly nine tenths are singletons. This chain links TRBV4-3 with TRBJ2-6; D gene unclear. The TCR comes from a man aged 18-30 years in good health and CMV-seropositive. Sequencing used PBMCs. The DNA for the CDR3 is TGCGCCAGCAGCCAAGATGTGGGCTCTGGGGCCAACGTCCTGACTTTC. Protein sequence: CASSQDVGSGANVLTF.